This T cell receptor (beta chain) appears in the sequencing data of a study of blood T cells in healthy people across ages. Study conclusions and caveats: Age advanced and TCR beta diversity per million T cells fell, roughly linearly.

This clonotype has at least ten counts. Its antigen is unknown. Combining a sample-barcoded 5' primer with a J-beta primer mix, a second PCR ran for 7 to 11 cycles. Each of the cDNA molecules was tagged by a template-switch adaptor with 12 random nucleotides. TCRdb reanalysed the 5' RACE reads using MiXCR and keeps one entry per CDR3 protein. The sample contains about 1.6 million distinct CDR3 sequences, roughly a third of which appear only once. This CDR3 comprises 15 residues. Germline-derived CDR1 and CDR2 are MNHNS and SASEGT. Trimming cost V 2 bases and J 9 bases; bases outside gene matches: 6. The V gene is TRBV6-1, the J gene TRBJ2-1; 11 bases fit TRBD2. The specimen sequenced was blood. The TCR sequence derives from a woman between 25 and 40 years old in good health. The CDR3 coding sequence is TGTGCCAGCAGTGAACGTCTAGCGGGGGGTGGTGAGCAGTTCTTC. Translated: CASSERLAGGGEQFF.